One sample yielded the 8 T cell receptor beta chains listed below, sequenced in a study of human T cells and chemical hapten exposure. TCRdb recomputed calls from the 5' RACE reads with MiXCR, one row per CDR3 protein. The sample holds roughly 81,000 distinct CDR3 sequences, approximately 15% seen once. Blood, whole and unfractionated, served as the source for total RNA extraction. The receptors were gathered from a female donor in good health.

The chain links TRBV7-2 to TRBJ2-3; perhaps TRBD1 as D (5 bases). Trimming removed 4 bases at V and 4 bases at J, with 15 bases between. Germline V gene sequence: CDR1 SGHTA, CDR2 FQGNSA. The CDR3 extends over 15 amino acids. In DNA form, the CDR3 reads TGTGCCAGCAGCTCTCAAGAAATGGGGCCAGATACGCAGTATTTT. Protein product: CASSSQEMGPDTQYF.

This clonotype has only a few counts. V usage is TRBV7-9 and J usage is TRBJ1-1; possible D gene TRBD1, 5 bases. The germline V gene encodes CDR1 SEHNR and CDR2 FQNEAQ (reference sequence). The CDR3 has 16 residues. The germline V and J ends were trimmed by 0 bases and 4 bases, with 15 bases remaining between them. CDR3 sequence: CASSLAGAKGGTEAFF. The CDR3 DNA is TGTGCCAGCAGCTTAGCCGGGGCGAAGGGAGGCACTGAAGCTTTCTTT.

The J gene is TRBJ1-1, the V gene TRBV4-3; weak D call: TRBD1 (5 bases). The CDR3 totals 14 residues. Germline loops: CDR1 LGHNA, CDR2 YSLEER. V was cut by 4 bases and J by 4 bases, with 13 bases left in between. The CDR3 nucleotides read TGCGCCAGCAGCCGGTCAGGGAGGGGCACTGAAGCTTTCTTT. Protein: CASSRSGRGTEAFF.

The chain uses TRBV6-4 and TRBJ2-3; 11 bases match TRBD2. This CDR3 has 14 residues. Germline V CDR1 and CDR2: MRHNA, SNTAGT. Trimming took 4 bases from V and 4 from J; bases not matched to a gene: 1. DNA for the CDR3: TGTGCCAGCAGTGCTAGCGGGGGGCCAGATACGCAGTATTTT. Its protein is CASSASGGPDTQYF.

This clonotype was seen more than once but under ten times. The V gene is TRBV20-1, the J gene TRBJ1-2; D gene uncertain. The CDR3 spans 12 residues. CDR1 and CDR2 from the germline V gene are DFQATT and SNEGSKA (reference sequence). Trimming cost V 4 bases and J 4 bases, with 10 bases left between them. The CDR3 coding sequence is TGCAGTGCTACCCCTGGAGGCTATGGCTACACCTTC. Translation gives CSATPGGYGYTF.

V usage is TRBV5-5 and J usage is TRBJ2-7; TRBD1 aligns across 8 bases. CDR3 length: 16 amino acids. V shed 3 bases and J 4 bases; nucleotides not matched to a gene: 12. Germline CDR1 is SGHKS and CDR2 is YYEKEE (reference sequence). Written as DNA, the CDR3 is TGTGCCAGCAGCTCTCAAACCGGGACAGGTTCATACGAGCAGTACTTC. It codes for CASSSQTGTGSYEQYF.

The chain combines TRBV6-2 or TRBV6-3 with TRBJ1-6, with D possibly being TRBD1 (5 bases). The CDR3 consists of 14 residues. Germline CDR1 is MNHEY and CDR2 is SVGEGT. V gave up 7 bases and J gave up 8 bases, with 15 bases separating them. CDR3 region: CASNPDQGHSPLHF. Written as DNA, the CDR3 is TGTGCCAGCAATCCGGACCAGGGACATTCACCCCTCCACTTT.

The rearrangement joins TRBV7-2 to TRBJ2-3; no definite D call. CDR3 length equals 15 residues. V was trimmed by 5 bases and J by 4 bases, leaving 16 bases between them. From germline, CDR1 is SGHTA and CDR2 FQGNSA. This CDR3 is CASSPPLLGADTQYF. The CDR3 bases are TGTGCCAGCAGCCCCCCATTACTTGGAGCAGATACGCAGTATTTT.